The rows below give T cell receptor beta chains drawn from one sample of a study of cytomegalovirus exposure and HLA in healthy donors. Clones were read by immunoSEQ multiplex PCR, and TCRdb kept only the in-frame ones, dropping some. This sample yields about 100,000 clones, of which around 81% are seen a single time; about 4.4% belongs to the top ten. Sample: PBMCs. These receptor sequences come from a woman between 65 and 79 years old in good health and CMV-seropositive. The CDR3 runs from the conserved cysteine through the conserved F or W. The D gene is left open where the match is weak. Size values are once, few and many counts, or a class for expanded clones, and some rows have none.

j_gene | abundance | d_gene | v_gene | CDR3nt | CDR3aa
TRBJ2-1 | NA | NA | TRBV29-1 | TGCAGCGTTGGGGCGGGGCCCCTAAAATACAATGAGCAGTTCTTC | CSVGAGPLKYNEQFF
TRBJ2-2 | once | TRBD2 | TRBV2 | TGTGCCAGCAGGCCGGGAGGCCTCACGAACACCGGGGAGCTGTTTTTT | CASRPGGLTNTGELFF
TRBJ2-3 | NA | NA | TRBV7-3 | TGTGCCAGCAGCCTGGACGGAGGTACAGATACGCAGTATTTT | CASSLDGGTDTQYF
TRBJ1-2 | NA | TRBD1 | TRBV10-3 | TGTGCCATCAGTGAGTCTACAGGGGAGAGGGACTATGGCTACACCTTC | CAISESTGERDYGYTF
TRBJ2-3 | NA | NA | TRBV18 | TGTGCCAGCTCACCAGGGGGGGGCGCAGATACGCAGTATTTT | CASSPGGGADTQYF
TRBJ1-2 | NA | NA | TRBV27 | TGTGCCAGCAGCCCGAGTAACTATGGCTACACCTTC | CASSPSNYGYTF
TRBJ2-1 | NA | TRBD1 | TRBV10-3 | TGTGCCATCAGCGCAGGTACCGGGACAGGGGGCAATGAGCAGTTCTTC | CAISAGTGTGGNEQFF
TRBJ2-7 | NA | NA | TRBV18 | TGTGCCAGCTCACCCCTGGGGGCAGGGGAAGAGCAGTACTTC | CASSPLGAGEEQYF
TRBJ2-2 | NA | TRBD2 | TRBV7-3 | TGTGCCAGCAGCCCCCCCACTAGCGGGAGAGGTACCGGGGAGCTGTTTTTT | CASSPPTSGRGTGELFF
TRBJ2-1 | NA | TRBD2 | TRBV27 | TGTGCCAGCAGGGGGACTAGCGGATACTACAATGAGCAGTTCTTC | CASRGTSGYYNEQFF
TRBJ2-1 | NA | TRBD2 | TRBV9 | TGTGCCAGCAGCGTAGGACTAGCGGGAGGTTTAGATGAGCAGTTCTTC | CASSVGLAGGLDEQFF
TRBJ1-2 | NA | NA | TRBV6-5 | TGTGCCAGCACCCGGGGAGGAGGTGACTATGGCTACACCTTC | CASTRGGGDYGYTF
TRBJ2-5 | NA | TRBD1 | TRBV6-1 | TGTGCCAGCAACCCCGACAGGGTAGGATTTGAGACCCAGTACTTC | CASNPDRVGFETQYF
TRBJ2-7 | NA | TRBD2 | TRBV11-2 | TGTGCCAGCAGCTCTTCTCTAGCGGGTAGGGGAAGGGAGCAGTACTTC | CASSSSLAGRGREQYF
TRBJ2-1 | few | TRBD1 | TRBV5-1 | TGCGCCAGCAGGGCCGGGACAGGGGCAAATGAGCAGTTCTTC | CASRAGTGANEQFF
TRBJ1-4 | few | NA | TRBV12-5 | TGTGCTAGTGGTTTAATGGGGCATGAAAAACTGTTTTTT | CASGLMGHEKLFF
TRBJ2-7 | NA | NA | TRBV4-3 | TGCGCCAGCAGCCAAGATCTCGGTAGCTCCTACGAGCAGTACTTC | CASSQDLGSSYEQYF
TRBJ2-3 | NA | NA | TRBV6-5 | TGTGCCAGCAGTCCCCGGTCCCTGCACACAGATACGCAGTATTTT | CASSPRSLHTDTQYF
TRBJ2-3 | once | NA | TRBV14 | TGTGCCAGCAGCCGGAAAACAGGGAGCTTCACAGATACGCAGTATTTT | CASSRKTGSFTDTQYF
TRBJ2-1 | NA | TRBD2 | TRBV5-1 | TGCGCCAGCAGACTGGGACTAGCGGGAGGGGGCGATGAGCAGTTCTTC | CASRLGLAGGGDEQFF
TRBJ2-7 | NA | NA | TRBV30 | TGTGCCTGGAGTCCCCCGCCCGAGTCCTACGAGCAGTACTTC | CAWSPPPESYEQYF
TRBJ1-2 | medium-sized | NA | TRBV7-2 | TGTGCCAGCAGCTTATCACAAAACTATGGCTACACCTTC | CASSLSQNYGYTF
TRBJ2-1 | NA | TRBD2 | TRBV5-1 | TGCGCCAGCAGCTTGGAGGGGACTAGCGGGGGTGGGTCCTACAATGAGCAGTTCTTC | CASSLEGTSGGGSYNEQFF
TRBJ2-1 | NA | NA | TRBV5-1 | TGCGCCAGCAGCTTGGGGTCGGGAGTTAGTGAGCAGTTCTTC | CASSLGSGVSEQFF
TRBJ2-2 | NA | TRBD2 | TRBV11-2 | TGTGCCAGCAGCACAACGGGACTAGCGGAGAACACCGGGGAGCTGTTTTTT | CASSTTGLAENTGELFF
TRBJ2-7 | NA | TRBD1 | TRBV5-1 | TGCGCCAGCAGCCTCACCCCCGGGACAGAGGCCTACGAGCAGTACTTC | CASSLTPGTEAYEQYF
TRBJ2-3 | few | NA | TRBV10-1 | TGCGCCAGCAGTAAGGGGAGGTATAACACAGATACGCAGTATTTT | CASSKGRYNTDTQYF